This passage covers 26 T cell receptor beta chains from one sample sequenced in a study of T-cell reconstitution after alpha-beta-depleted transplantation in children. Library preparation (for TCRbeta) was performed with unique molecular identifiers. TCRdb called the PCR reads again in MiXCR, with one record for every CDR3 protein. The table lists roughly 120,000 distinct CDR3 sequences, approximately 10% of them singletons. The sequenced sample was PBMCs, obtained before TCRalphabeta/CD19-depleted stem cell transplant. Receptors originate from a boy younger than 10 with acute lymphoblastic leukemia, due to receive a stem cell transplant.

This clonotype was seen ten or more times. The chain recombines TRBV9 with TRBJ2-5; 12 bases are shared with TRBD2. J lost 4 bases, V lost 3 bases, and 4 bases had no gene match. The CDR3 consists of 15 residues. Germline CDR1 is SGDLS and CDR2 is YYNGEE. The CDR3 spells CASSASSGRAETQYF. The CDR3 DNA follows: TGTGCCAGCAGCGCATCTAGCGGGAGGGCAGAGACCCAGTACTTC.

This clonotype was recorded many times. The V gene is TRBV12-3 or TRBV12-4, the J gene TRBJ1-3; D remains unclear. CDR3 length: 15 residues. The V end was cut by 7 bases, the J end by 7 bases, with 20 bases between. As DNA, the CDR3 is TGTGCCAGCACAACGTCTAGGCAGGAGGTCAACACCATATATTTT. It encodes CASTTSRQEVNTIYF.

Ten or more counts support this clonotype. The chain uses TRBV5-1 and TRBJ1-1; D is perhaps TRBD1 (5 bases). Germline loops: CDR1 SGHRS, CDR2 YFSETQ. The CDR3 covers 18 residues. The V end lost 4 bases, the J end lost 1 base, and 23 bases lay between the germline ends. CDR3 sequence (DNA): TGCGCCAGCAGCCCATCTACGACAGTTTTCCTCGGGAACACTGAAGCTTTCTTT. This encodes CASSPSTTVFLGNTEAFF.

The V and J genes are TRBV24-1 and TRBJ2-1; 7 nucleotides align to TRBD2. Germline CDR1 and CDR2: KGHDR and SFDVKD. The CDR3 is made up of 17 amino acids. Trimming cost V 3 bases and J 1 base; bases outside gene matches: 8. DNA for the CDR3: TGTGCCACCAGTGATCGCGCCGGGACTACGTCCTACAATGAGCAGTTCTTC. Translated, it gives CATSDRAGTTSYNEQFF.

This clonotype was picked up many times. The V gene is TRBV5-1, the J gene TRBJ2-3; 9 nucleotides align to TRBD1. V was pared by 2 bases and J by 6 bases, with 7 bases of the junction left unmatched. The CDR3 runs to 15 residues. CDR1 and CDR2 from the germline V gene are SGHRS and YFSETQ. As DNA, the CDR3 is TGCGCCAGCAGCTTACAGGGGGCTCCGAGGGATACGCAGTATTTT. Translated, it gives CASSLQGAPRDTQYF.

This clonotype was detected a few times. The chain recombines TRBV20-1 with TRBJ2-7; D is possibly TRBD2 (7 bases). The V gene lost 2 bases and the J gene lost 2 bases, with 16 bases spanning the gap. This CDR3 is built from 15 residues. Germline lookup yields CDR1 DFQATT and CDR2 SNEGSKA (reference sequence). The chain's CDR3 is CSARHAVGGAYEQYF. The CDR3 DNA is TGCAGTGCTAGACACGCAGTAGGGGGGGCCTACGAGCAGTACTTC.

DNA for the CDR3: TGTGCCAGCAGCCCACAGGACTCTAATGAAAAACTGTTTTTT. Amino acids: CASSPQDSNEKLFF. The chain uses TRBV7-9 and TRBJ1-4; D is perhaps TRBD1 (5 bases). The CDR3 covers 14 residues. V lost 5 bases and J 3 bases, leaving 10 bases between the germline ends. Germline CDR1 and CDR2: SEHNR and FQNEAQ (reference sequence).

This clonotype was recorded a few times. This chain connects TRBV10-3 to TRBJ1-1; D possibly corresponds to TRBD1 (6 bases). The CDR3 spans 14 residues. The germline CDR1 and CDR2 sequences are ENHRY and SYGVKD. The V end lost 11 bases, the J end lost 1 base, and 17 bases lay between the germline ends. The CDR3 DNA is TGTGCCTCCAGGCAGGGGTCCACGAACACTGAAGCTTTCTTT. The encoded protein is CASRQGSTNTEAFF.

A single count supports this clonotype. CDR3 bases: TGCAGTGCCCCCGGGGGGACCTATAATTCACCCCTCCACTTT. It specifies CSAPGGTYNSPLHF. The chain recombines TRBV20-1 with TRBJ1-6, with D maybe TRBD1 (5 bases). Germline CDR1 reads DFQATT; CDR2 reads SNEGSKA (reference sequence). Trimming removed 6 bases at V and 2 bases at J, with 11 bases between. This CDR3 comprises 14 residues.

This chain joins TRBV15 and TRBJ2-7; the D gene is possibly TRBD1 (5 bases). V dropped 4 bases and J dropped 2 bases, with 9 bases sitting between them. This CDR3 has 13 amino acids. Per the germline V gene, CDR1 is LNHNV and CDR2 is YYDKDF (reference sequence). In DNA, the CDR3 is TGTGCCACCAGCAAGACAGTCCCCTACGAGCAGTACTTC. Its protein is CATSKTVPYEQYF.

This chain links TRBV20-1 with TRBJ2-3; D not certain. Trimming removed 3 bases from V and 2 bases from J, with 6 bases in between. Per germline, CDR1 DFQATT and CDR2 SNEGSKA (reference sequence). The CDR3 length is 12 residues. CDR3 in amino acids: CSARGFTDTQYF. In nucleotides, the CDR3 is TGCAGTGCTAGGGGGTTCACAGATACGCAGTATTTT.

The table lists this clonotype with a few counts. This chain links TRBV20-1 with TRBJ2-3; D might be TRBD2 (6 bases). CDR1 and CDR2 (germline): DFQATT, SNEGSKA (reference sequence). This CDR3 spans 15 amino acids. The CDR3: CSVSGGSHPVDTQYF. In DNA form, the CDR3 reads TGCAGCGTAAGTGGGGGGTCTCACCCCGTGGATACGCAGTATTTT.

This clonotype was counted a few times. The chain joins TRBV7-9 to TRBJ2-7; D is perhaps TRBD2 (6 bases). This CDR3 is built from 12 residues. Germline-derived CDR1 and CDR2 are SEHNR and FQNEAQ (reference sequence). V lost 11 bases to trimming and J lost 1 base, with 12 bases between them. CDR3 residues: CAGSSGSYEQYF. CDR3 coding DNA: TGTGCCGGAAGTAGCGGATCCTACGAGCAGTACTTC.

The rearrangement uses TRBV20-1 and TRBJ1-2; no clear D gene. Between the trimmed V and J ends, which lost 6 bases and 2 bases, there was a span of 13 bases. This CDR3 has 13 amino acids. The V gene's germline CDR1 is DFQATT and CDR2 SNEGSKA (reference sequence). The CDR3 region is CSAVIHVNYGYTF. As DNA, the CDR3 is TGCAGTGCGGTAATTCACGTAAACTATGGCTACACCTTC.

This clonotype was seen only a few times. The chain's CDR3 is CASSHFKNEQYF. For the CDR3, the DNA is TGTGCCAGCAGCCACTTTAAAAACGAGCAGTACTTC. The chain couples TRBV14 to TRBJ2-7; no clear D. Germline V gene data show CDR1 as SGHDN and CDR2 as FVKESK. This CDR3 is 12 amino acids long. V lost 3 bases and J 5 bases, leaving 8 bases between the germline ends.

V and J are TRBV11-2 and TRBJ2-2; 12 nucleotides match TRBD2. The CDR3 is 17 amino acids. After removal of 1 base from V and 4 bases from J, the junction contained 4 bases not matched to a gene. Germline V gives CDR1 SGHAT, CDR2 FQNNGV. The DNA for the CDR3 is TGTGCCAGCAGCTTAGTATCTAGCGGGAGGGCCACCGGGGAGCTGTTTTTT. It is translated as CASSLVSSGRATGELFF.

In this sample, this clonotype turned up a few times. The chain carries TRBV24-1 and TRBJ1-1; D ambiguous. The V end lost 12 bases, the J end lost 2 bases, and 9 bases lay between the germline ends. Germline loops: CDR1 KGHDR, CDR2 SFDVKD. The CDR3 extends over 11 amino acids. The CDR3 here is CAPTPNTEAFF. CDR3 nucleotides: TGTGCCCCGACCCCCAACACTGAAGCTTTCTTT.

This clonotype appeared many times. V is TRBV4-1 and J is TRBJ2-2; 11 nucleotides align to TRBD2. Germline V CDR1 and CDR2: MGHRA, YSYEKL. V was clipped by 3 bases and J by 1 base; unmatched bases: 4. The CDR3 contains 17 residues. CDR3 in DNA: TGCGCCAGCAGCCAGAGACTAGCGGGGAAGAACACCGGGGAGCTGTTTTTT. Translating gives CASSQRLAGKNTGELFF.

This clonotype was found many times. The rearrangement links TRBV29-1 to TRBJ2-7; weak D call: TRBD1 (5 bases). This CDR3 spans 11 amino acids. Germline V gene lookup returns CDR1 SQVTM and CDR2 ANQGSEA. Trimming took off 1 base at V and 5 bases at J, with 6 bases between the two ends. CDR3 in DNA: TGCAGCGTTGAAGGGGGCAACGAGCAGTACTTC. Protein product: CSVEGGNEQYF.

This rearrangement joins TRBV5-1 to TRBJ1-6, with D unresolved. Looked up from germline, CDR1 is SGHRS and CDR2 is YFSETQ. Trimming took 4 bases from V and 5 from J, leaving 16 bases between them. This CDR3 has 16 residues. CDR3 nucleotides: TGCGCCAGCAGCCAACGGAGGGCAGACAATAATTCACCCCTCCACTTT. Translated, it gives CASSQRRADNNSPLHF.

The chain is built from TRBV12-3 or TRBV12-4 and TRBJ2-7, with D perhaps matching TRBD2 (5 bases). This CDR3 spans 14 amino acids. V shed 3 bases and J shed 3 bases, with 12 bases lying between them. CDR3 sequence reads: CASSFLGDYYEQYF. The CDR3 region has the DNA TGTGCCAGCAGTTTTTTGGGAGATTACTACGAGCAGTACTTC.

This clonotype was counted a few times. J is TRBJ2-4 and V is TRBV27, with 7 bases fitting TRBD2. This CDR3 spans 14 amino acids. V gave up 0 bases and J gave up 10 bases; unmatched junction bases: 6. The germline gives CDR1 MNHEY, CDR2 SMNVEV (reference sequence). The CDR3, as DNA: TGTGCCAGCAGTTTATCGCGGGGGACGCCTATTCAGTACTTC. Its translation: CASSLSRGTPIQYF.

The chain uses TRBV10-2 and TRBJ2-3; D gene unclear. The V gene's germline CDR1 is WSHSY and CDR2 SAAADI. V lost 4 bases and J lost 4, with 9 bases in between. This CDR3 comprises 13 residues. The CDR3 is CASSAYQSDTQYF. The CDR3 DNA sequence: TGCGCCAGCAGTGCGTACCAGTCAGATACGCAGTATTTT.

The chain is built from TRBV14 and TRBJ2-3; TRBD1 agrees at 7 bases. Germline trimming cut 0 bases from V and 3 bases from J; bases unmatched to any gene: 3. This CDR3 is built from 15 residues. Germline CDR1 and CDR2: SGHDN and FVKESK. The CDR3: CASSQESRGTDTQYF. The CDR3, as DNA: TGTGCCAGCAGCCAAGAATCCAGGGGGACAGATACGCAGTATTTT.

The chain couples TRBV7-9 to TRBJ2-4; maybe TRBD1 (6 bases). Germline V gene sequence: CDR1 SEHNR, CDR2 FQNEAQ (reference sequence). V lost 5 bases to trimming and J lost 4 bases, with 15 bases between them. The CDR3 runs to 15 residues. The CDR3 loop reads CASSPLGAQKNIQYF. The DNA for the CDR3 is TGTGCCAGCAGCCCACTGGGGGCTCAGAAAAACATTCAGTACTTC.

The chain couples TRBV25-1 to TRBJ2-1; TRBD1 or TRBD2 may be the D gene (5 bases each). Germline CDR1 is MGHDK and CDR2 is SYGVNS. Trimming took off 3 bases at V and 0 bases at J, with 15 bases between the two ends. This CDR3 spans 17 amino acids. CDR3 residues: CASSEAGSTHSYNEQFF. In nucleotides, the CDR3 is TGTGCCAGCAGTGAGGCAGGGAGTACGCACTCCTACAATGAGCAGTTCTTC.